This record concerns one T cell receptor beta chain sequence. Its specificity is unknown. Naive-designated CD8 cells lacked CD45RO, were positively enriched for CCR7, and omitted terminally differentiated effector memory CD45RA+ cells. The data were obtained in a study of shared clonotypes between healthy human individuals. Study conclusions and caveats: An anticipated effect of sequencing depth on clonotype sharing among donors was recognized.

CDR1 and CDR2 from the germline V gene are SGHRS and YFSETQ. V lost 2 bases and J lost 3, with 13 bases in between. The CDR3 is 15 residues long. Repertoires were generated with immunoSEQ multiplex PCR, while TCRdb's copy carries only in-frame clones and drops some. Seen here are roughly 2,000,000 clones, over 85% observed once, and the top ten hold 1% to 1.5%. The rearrangement joins TRBV5-1 to TRBJ2-3; D is unclear. The TCR comes from a man younger than 35 in good health. The source material was naive CD8+ T cells sorted from blood. Written as DNA, the CDR3 is TGCGCCAGCAGCTTAATTTCGGGCGCTACAGATACGCAGTATTTT. Amino acids: CASSLISGATDTQYF.